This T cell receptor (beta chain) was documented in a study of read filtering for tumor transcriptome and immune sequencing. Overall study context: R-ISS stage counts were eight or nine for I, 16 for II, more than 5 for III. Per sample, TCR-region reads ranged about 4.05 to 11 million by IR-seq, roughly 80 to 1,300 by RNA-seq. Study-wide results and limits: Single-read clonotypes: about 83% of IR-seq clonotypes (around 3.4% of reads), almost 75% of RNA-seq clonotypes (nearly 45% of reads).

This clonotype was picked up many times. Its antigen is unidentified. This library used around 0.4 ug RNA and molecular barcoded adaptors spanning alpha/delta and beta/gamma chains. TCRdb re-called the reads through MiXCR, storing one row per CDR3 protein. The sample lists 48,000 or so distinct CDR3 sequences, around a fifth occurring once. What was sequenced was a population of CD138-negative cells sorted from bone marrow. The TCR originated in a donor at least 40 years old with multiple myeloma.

Written as DNA, the CDR3 is TGTGCCAGCAGCTCGGGACAGGGGTCACAAACGGCCCAGCATTTT. This gives the protein CASSSGQGSQTAQHF. The chain couples TRBV11-2 to TRBJ1-5; 10 bases match TRBD1. The V and J ends lost 4 bases and 11 bases, in that order; junction bases with no gene match: 11. This CDR3 has 15 residues. From germline, CDR1 is SGHAT and CDR2 FQNNGV.